The text below deals with one T cell receptor beta chain. The data were obtained in a study of beta chain features in type 1 diabetes. From germline, CDR1 is SQVTM and CDR2 ANQGSEA. With V trimmed by 4 bases and J by 5 bases, 7 bases remained unmatched. There are 13 residues in the CDR3. As every portion of the isolated RNA was reverse transcribed, the sequencing read expressed TCRB transcripts. TCRdb's copy holds only in-frame clones and misses some; the assay was immunoSEQ multiplex PCR. This sample carries about 340,000 clones, 7% to 9% of them seen once, and the ten largest clones take approximately 0.44%.

This chain connects TRBV29-1 to TRBJ1-1; TRBD1 agrees at 7 bases. Sequenced: central memory CD4+ T cells from blood. The TCR originated in a woman between 18 and 30 years old in good health. Here the CDR3 reads CSVASGGRTEAFF. The DNA of the CDR3 is TGCAGCGTTGCCTCAGGGGGTAGGACTGAAGCTTTCTTT.